The 23 T cell receptor beta chains given below trace back to one sample, sequenced in a study of cytomegalovirus exposure and HLA in healthy donors. PCR was performed using 60 Vbeta and 13 Jbeta primers. Sequencing used immunoSEQ multiplex PCR; TCRdb keeps in-frame clones, though not all of them. The sample carries approximately 120,000 clones, around three quarters recorded once. Material for sequencing was PBMCs. The receptor source for this set is a man in his forties in good health and CMV-seronegative.

This clone has a handful of counts. The V call is TRBV18, the J call TRBJ1-2, with D unclear. V lost 4 bases and J lost 9, with 12 bases in between. The CDR3 runs to 12 residues. Germline CDR1 and CDR2: KGHSH and LQKENI. CDR3 in DNA: TGTGCCAGCTCACTCGAAGGGAGAAGCTACACCTTC. Translating gives CASSLEGRSYTF.

This clone occurred a few times. This rearrangement joins TRBV7-2 to TRBJ2-4; no reliable D call. CDR1 and CDR2 (germline): SGHTA, FQGNSA. This CDR3 has 16 residues. Between the trimmed V and J ends, which lost 1 base and 0 bases, there was a span of 10 bases. CDR3 bases: TGTGCCAGCAGCTTAGGAGGCAGCCTAGCCAAAAACATTCAGTACTTC. Translated: CASSLGGSLAKNIQYF.

V and J are TRBV27 and TRBJ1-2; perhaps TRBD1 as D (6 bases). Looked up from germline, CDR1 is MNHEY and CDR2 is SMNVEV (reference sequence). The CDR3 consists of 13 residues. V dropped 5 bases and J dropped 4 bases, with 11 bases sitting between them. In nucleotides, the CDR3 is TGTGCCAGCAGTAGGGGGGGGAGCTATGGCTACACCTTC. Its translation is CASSRGGSYGYTF.

The CDR3 spells CASGDVETALNYGYTF. DNA for the CDR3: TGTGCCAGCGGAGATGTCGAGACAGCGCTCAACTATGGCTACACCTTC. V gene TRBV27 combines with J gene TRBJ1-2, with D maybe TRBD1 (5 bases). Germline assignment: CDR1 MNHEY and CDR2 SMNVEV (reference sequence). V was clipped by 8 bases and J by 2 bases, with 21 bases between them. CDR3 length: 16 amino acids.

This sequence joins TRBV5-5 and TRBJ2-2; tentative D call: TRBD1 (6 bases). Germline V gene data show CDR1 as SGHKS and CDR2 as YYEKEE (reference sequence). This CDR3 has 15 amino acids. With 2 bases removed from V and 4 bases from J, the gap between germline ends came to 12 bases. The CDR3 here is CASSFGQLRTGELFF. The CDR3 DNA is TGTGCCAGCAGCTTCGGACAGCTACGCACCGGGGAGCTGTTTTTT.

V usage is TRBV9 and J usage is TRBJ2-5, with TRBD2 identical over 9 bases. The CDR3 runs to 16 residues. CDR1 and CDR2 (germline): SGDLS, YYNGEE. The ends lost 3 bases at V and 5 bases at J; junction bases unmatched: 11. CDR3 sequence reads: CASSGLGRGGLETQYF. CDR3 coding DNA: TGTGCCAGCAGCGGGCTCGGGCGGGGGGGCCTGGAGACCCAGTACTTC.

The rearrangement uses TRBV2 and TRBJ1-3, with 8 bases identical to TRBD1. The CDR3 sequence is 17 residues long. Germline CDR1 reads SNHLY; CDR2 reads FYNNEI. With V trimmed by 3 bases and J by 9 bases, 16 bases remained unmatched. CDR3 sequence reads: CASSEDGKIDRGGTIYF. The CDR3 region has the DNA TGTGCCAGCAGTGAGGACGGCAAAATCGACAGGGGAGGCACCATATATTTT.

This chain links TRBV2 with TRBJ1-6; 10 bases agree with TRBD1. CDR3 length equals 18 residues. Trimming cost V 8 bases and J 1 base; bases outside gene matches: 11. Germline CDR1 reads SNHLY; CDR2 reads FYNNEI. The CDR3 DNA reads as TGTGCCAGCGGGAGCCGGGACAGGGGATTATCCTATAATTCACCCCTCCACTTT. It encodes CASGSRDRGLSYNSPLHF.

This clone appeared a single time. This chain connects TRBV7-2 to TRBJ1-6; tentative D call: TRBD1 (6 bases). V dropped 2 bases and J dropped 9 bases, with 11 bases sitting between them. CDR1 and CDR2 (germline): SGHTA, FQGNSA. The CDR3 consists of 14 residues. The CDR3 loop reads CASSLKQGVSPLHF. The CDR3 region has the DNA TGTGCCAGCAGCTTAAAACAGGGAGTTTCACCCCTCCACTTT.

This clone showed up many times. The rearrangement links TRBV5-1 to TRBJ2-3, with 11 bases that match TRBD2. The CDR3 has 14 amino acids. The V gene end was trimmed by 5 bases and the J gene end by 6 bases; junction bases not matched to a gene: 5. Germline loops: CDR1 SGHRS, CDR2 YFSETQ. The chain's CDR3 is CASSQTSGADTQYF. CDR3 nucleotide sequence: TGCGCCAGCAGTCAGACTAGCGGGGCGGATACGCAGTATTTT.

In DNA form, the CDR3 reads TGTGCCAGCAGTGAAATGGGCCGGCGATCGCACCTTAATTCACCCCTCCACTTT. Its protein product is CASSEMGRRSHLNSPLHF. This chain links TRBV6-1 with TRBJ1-6; D unresolved. The CDR3 is 18 amino acids. Germline V gives CDR1 MNHNS, CDR2 SASEGT. Trimming left V 2 bases short and J 6 bases short, with 20 bases between.

The chain is built from TRBV5-6 and TRBJ2-5; 8 nucleotides align to TRBD1. The CDR3 totals 16 residues. Germline CDR1 SGHDT, CDR2 YYEEEE. With 4 bases clipped from V and 5 bases from J, the junction kept 13 bases outside the gene matches. The CDR3 DNA is TGTGCCAGCAGCCCGGGGACAGGCGGTATAGGGGAGACCCAGTACTTC. This gives the protein CASSPGTGGIGETQYF.

This clone has only one observation. V usage is TRBV7-2 and J usage is TRBJ1-5, with D unclear. CDR1 and CDR2 (germline): SGHTA, FQGNSA. V lost 5 bases to trimming and J lost 5 bases, with 10 bases between them. The CDR3 has 13 residues. This CDR3 reads CASSPRRDQPQHF. In nucleotides, the CDR3 is TGTGCCAGCAGCCCCCGGCGGGATCAGCCCCAGCATTTT.

The chain carries TRBV18 and TRBJ2-2; D unresolved. From germline, CDR1 is KGHSH and CDR2 LQKENI. This CDR3 comprises 15 residues. V lost 1 base, J lost 5 bases, and 11 bases lay in between. The CDR3 DNA reads TGTGCCAGCTCACCACTACAAGTCGGGACCGGGGAGCTGTTTTTT. Amino acids: CASSPLQVGTGELFF.

This rearrangement joins TRBV5-5 to TRBJ1-6; D remains unclear. With 1 base removed from V and 5 bases from J, the gap between germline ends came to 13 bases. This CDR3 contains 16 residues. Per the germline V gene, CDR1 is SGHKS and CDR2 is YYEKEE (reference sequence). CDR3: CASSLKEEIDNSPLHF. Here the CDR3 DNA reads TGTGCCAGCAGCTTGAAAGAGGAAATTGATAATTCACCCCTCCACTTT.

This clone was picked up one time. The chain joins TRBV6-4 to TRBJ1-1; D gene ambiguous. The V end lost 2 bases, the J end lost 1 base, and 14 bases lay between the germline ends. The CDR3 runs to 16 residues. Germline CDR1 and CDR2: MRHNA and SNTAGT. The CDR3 nucleotides read TGTGCCAGCAGTGACGGGCCATTAAAAGAGAACACTGAAGCTTTCTTT. Its translation: CASSDGPLKENTEAFF.

This clone was detected only a few times. The chain carries TRBV9 and TRBJ2-1; 7 positions match TRBD1. Germline loops: CDR1 SGDLS, CDR2 YYNGEE. Trimming cost V 3 bases and J 2 bases; bases outside gene matches: 5. The CDR3 runs 15 residues. The CDR3 loop is CASSAQGQTYNEQFF. The CDR3 coding sequence is TGTGCCAGCAGCGCCCAGGGACAGACCTACAATGAGCAGTTCTTC.

The chain carries TRBV10-3 and TRBJ1-1; possible D gene TRBD1, 5 bases. The CDR3 runs to 13 residues. The germline V gene encodes CDR1 ENHRY and CDR2 SYGVKD. With 10 bases removed from V and 0 bases from J, the gap between germline ends came to 12 bases. DNA of the CDR3: TGTGCCACCCAGCAGGGTGTGAACACTGAAGCTTTCTTT. It yields the protein CATQQGVNTEAFF.

This clone turned up a few times. The chain recombines TRBV5-8 with TRBJ2-7; 7 nucleotides agree with TRBD2. The J segment lost 6 bases and the V segment lost 6 bases, leaving 12 bases of the junction unmatched. Germline V gene data show CDR1 as SGHTS and CDR2 as YDEGEE. This CDR3 comprises 14 residues. Here the CDR3 DNA reads TGTGCCAGCATCCCTTGGGGGGGACTCGGCGAGCAGTACTTC. Protein product: CASIPWGGLGEQYF. The whole variable domain, remainder taken from reference TRBV5-8 and TRBJ2-7, is EAGVTQSPTHLIKTRGQQATLRCSPISGHTSVYWYQQALGLGLQFLLWYDEGEERNRGNFPPRFSGRQFPNYSSELNVNALELEDSALYLCASIPWGGLGEQYFGPGTRLTVT.

The gene calls are TRBV9 and TRBJ1-5; possible D gene TRBD1, 5 bases. Trimming pared 4 bases from V and 5 bases from J, leaving 16 bases between. Germline CDR1 SGDLS, CDR2 YYNGEE. There are 15 residues in the CDR3. The CDR3 loop is CASSPSSGGDQPQHF. The CDR3 DNA sequence: TGTGCCAGCAGCCCATCCTCCGGGGGGGATCAGCCCCAGCATTTT.

The chain has TRBV28 and TRBJ2-1; 8 nucleotides align to TRBD1. With 6 bases clipped from V and 8 bases from J, the junction kept 12 bases outside the gene matches. The germline CDR1 and CDR2 sequences are MDHEN and SYDVKM. This CDR3 spans 15 amino acids. The CDR3 loop is CASRPGYRGRYEQFF. The CDR3 region has the DNA TGTGCCAGCAGGCCGGGCTACAGGGGGAGGTATGAGCAGTTCTTC.

The chain recombines TRBV27 with TRBJ1-5; weak D call: TRBD1 (5 bases). The CDR3 consists of 15 residues. Germline assignment: CDR1 MNHEY and CDR2 SMNVEV (reference sequence). V lost 2 bases and J lost 5, with 13 bases in between. The CDR3 sequence is CASSLGGGSYQPQHF. CDR3 DNA sequence: TGTGCCAGCAGTTTAGGGGGGGGAAGTTATCAGCCCCAGCATTTT.

The chain links TRBV30 to TRBJ1-5, with D perhaps matching TRBD1 (6 bases). V was pared by 0 bases and J by 7 bases, with 10 bases between. The CDR3 is 13 amino acids. Germline CDR1 reads GTSNPN; CDR2 reads SVGIG (reference sequence). DNA for the CDR3: TGTGCCTGGAGTGTAAAGGGGGGGCAGCCCCAGCATTTT. Residues: CAWSVKGGQPQHF.